Detailed here is one TCR beta chain. Its antigen is not identified. As to time point: sample taken at primary tumor resection. Around 70 TRACERx patients with early, untreated non-small cell lung cancer donated samples. After removal of 0 bases from V and 5 bases from J, the junction contained 7 bases not matched to a gene. CDR1 and CDR2 (germline): SGDLS, YYNGEE. The CDR3 is made up of 15 amino acids. TCRdb reanalysed the 5' RACE reads using MiXCR and keeps one entry per CDR3 protein. The sample has fewer than 25,000 distinct CDR3 sequences, approximately 4.3% seen once; the top ten hold about 10%. This entry is derived from a study of spatial heterogeneity in lung cancer. As for the study in general: Unique TCR and UMI combinations averaged more than ten appearances each in raw reads. Whole-study findings and limits: In tumors, expanded intratumoral alpha and beta TCR counts tracked mutation counts.

The TCR was taken from a male donor with early-stage non-small cell lung cancer. The material was lung tumor tissue, obtained at surgery. This chain uses TRBV9 with TRBJ1-1, with 7 bases that match TRBD1. CDR3 sequence: CASSVEEGARTEAFF. In nucleotides, the CDR3 is TGTGCCAGCAGCGTAGAGGAGGGGGCGAGGACTGAAGCTTTCTTT.